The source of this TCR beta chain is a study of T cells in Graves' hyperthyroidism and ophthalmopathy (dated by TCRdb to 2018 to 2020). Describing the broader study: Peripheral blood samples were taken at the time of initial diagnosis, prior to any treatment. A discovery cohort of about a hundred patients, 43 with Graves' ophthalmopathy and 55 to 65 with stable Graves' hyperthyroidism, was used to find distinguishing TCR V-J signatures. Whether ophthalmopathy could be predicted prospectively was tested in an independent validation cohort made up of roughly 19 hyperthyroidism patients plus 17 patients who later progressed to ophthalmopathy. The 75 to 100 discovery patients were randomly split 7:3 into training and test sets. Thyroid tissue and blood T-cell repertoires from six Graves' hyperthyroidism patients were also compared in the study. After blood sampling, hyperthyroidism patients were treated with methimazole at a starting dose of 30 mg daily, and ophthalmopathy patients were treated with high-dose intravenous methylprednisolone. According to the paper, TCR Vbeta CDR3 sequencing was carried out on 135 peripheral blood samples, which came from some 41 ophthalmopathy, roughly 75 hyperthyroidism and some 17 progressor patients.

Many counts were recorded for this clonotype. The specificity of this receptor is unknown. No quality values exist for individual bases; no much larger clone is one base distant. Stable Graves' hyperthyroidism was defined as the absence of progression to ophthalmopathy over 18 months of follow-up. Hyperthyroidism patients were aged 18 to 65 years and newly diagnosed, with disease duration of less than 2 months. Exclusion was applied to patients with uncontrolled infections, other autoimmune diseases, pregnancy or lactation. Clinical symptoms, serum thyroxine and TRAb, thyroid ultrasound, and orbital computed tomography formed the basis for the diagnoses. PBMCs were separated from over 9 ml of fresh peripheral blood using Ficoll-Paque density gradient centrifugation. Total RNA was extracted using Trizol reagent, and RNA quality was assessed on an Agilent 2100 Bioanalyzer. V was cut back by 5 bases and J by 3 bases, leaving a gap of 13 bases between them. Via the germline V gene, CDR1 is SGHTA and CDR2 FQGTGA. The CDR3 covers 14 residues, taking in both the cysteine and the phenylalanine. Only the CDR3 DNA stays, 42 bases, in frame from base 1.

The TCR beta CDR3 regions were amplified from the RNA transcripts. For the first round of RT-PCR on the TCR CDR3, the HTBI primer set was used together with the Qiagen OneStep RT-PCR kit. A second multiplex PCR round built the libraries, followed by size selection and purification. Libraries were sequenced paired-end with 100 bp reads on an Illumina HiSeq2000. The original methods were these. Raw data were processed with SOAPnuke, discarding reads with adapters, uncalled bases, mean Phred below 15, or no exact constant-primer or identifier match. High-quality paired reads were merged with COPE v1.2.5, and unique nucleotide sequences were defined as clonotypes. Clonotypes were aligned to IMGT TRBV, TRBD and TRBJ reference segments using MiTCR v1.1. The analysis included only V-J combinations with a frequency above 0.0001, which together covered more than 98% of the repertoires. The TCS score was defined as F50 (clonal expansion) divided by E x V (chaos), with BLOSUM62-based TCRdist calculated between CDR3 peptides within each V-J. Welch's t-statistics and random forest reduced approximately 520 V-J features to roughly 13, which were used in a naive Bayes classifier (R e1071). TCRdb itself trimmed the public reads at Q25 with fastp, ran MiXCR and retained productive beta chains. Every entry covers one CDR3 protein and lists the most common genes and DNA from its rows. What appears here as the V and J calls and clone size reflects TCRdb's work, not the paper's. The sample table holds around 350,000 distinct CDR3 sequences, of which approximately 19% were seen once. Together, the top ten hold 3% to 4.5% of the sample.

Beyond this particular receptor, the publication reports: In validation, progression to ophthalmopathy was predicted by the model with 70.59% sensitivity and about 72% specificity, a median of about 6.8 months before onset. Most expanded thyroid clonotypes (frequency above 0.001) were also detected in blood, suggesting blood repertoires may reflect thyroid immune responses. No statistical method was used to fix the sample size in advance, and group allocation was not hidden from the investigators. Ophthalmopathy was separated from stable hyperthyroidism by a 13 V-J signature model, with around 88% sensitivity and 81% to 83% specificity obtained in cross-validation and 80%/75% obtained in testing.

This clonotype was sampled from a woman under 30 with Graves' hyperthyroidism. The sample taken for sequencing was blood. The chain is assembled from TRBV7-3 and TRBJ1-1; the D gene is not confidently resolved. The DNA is TGTGCCAGCAGCGCCGGACGGCAGGACACTGAAGCTTTCTTT. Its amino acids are CASSAGRQDTEAFF.